Listed below are T cell receptor beta chains from one sample, sequenced in a study of blood T cells in healthy people across ages. TCRdb processed the 5' RACE reads anew with MiXCR; each CDR3 protein has one entry. Here the sample spans roughly 410,000 distinct CDR3 sequences, roughly half being singletons. The sample taken for sequencing was blood. Receptors originate from a man aged 55 to 70 in good health. Each CDR3 is given with its conserved first and last residue. The order of the fields is J gene, V gene, D gene, clone size, CDR3 DNA, CDR3 protein. D genes are given only for firm matches. Not every row has a clone size; where given, it reads once, few, many or a size class.

j_gene: TRBJ2-4; v_gene: TRBV20-1; d_gene: TRBD2; abundance: .; CDR3nt: TGCAGTGCTAGAGGTAGCGGGAGGGAGAATTCCAAAAACATTCAGTACTTC; CDR3aa: CSARGSGRENSKNIQYF
j_gene: TRBJ2-7; v_gene: TRBV29-1; d_gene: .; abundance: many; CDR3nt: TGCAGCGTTGGGACCGGTTCAGGGTACTACGAGCAGTACTTC; CDR3aa: CSVGTGSGYYEQYF
j_gene: TRBJ1-2; v_gene: TRBV20-1; d_gene: .; abundance: .; CDR3nt: TGCAGTGCTCTTACAGGACCACAGGGCGGCTACACCTTC; CDR3aa: CSALTGPQGGYTF
j_gene: TRBJ2-3; v_gene: TRBV3-1; d_gene: .; abundance: .; CDR3nt: TGTGCCAGCAGCCAAGGGAGGAATACGCAGTATTTT; CDR3aa: CASSQGRNTQYF
j_gene: TRBJ2-5; v_gene: TRBV4-3; d_gene: .; abundance: .; CDR3nt: TGCGCCAGCAGCCACGATCCCAGCTTCGGGGGAGAGACCCAGTACTTC; CDR3aa: CASSHDPSFGGETQYF
j_gene: TRBJ2-6; v_gene: TRBV27; d_gene: .; abundance: many; CDR3nt: TGTGCCAGCAGTGAGGGTTTCTCTGGGGCCAACGTCCTGACTTTC; CDR3aa: CASSEGFSGANVLTF
j_gene: TRBJ1-2; v_gene: TRBV5-4; d_gene: .; abundance: .; CDR3nt: TGTGCCACCCAGCGGTTCGGGGGCGGAATCTATGGCTACACCTTC; CDR3aa: CATQRFGGGIYGYTF
j_gene: TRBJ2-5; v_gene: TRBV20-1; d_gene: TRBD2; abundance: .; CDR3nt: TGCAGTGCAGTCACTAGCGGGAGGGAAGAAGAGACCCAGTACTTC; CDR3aa: CSAVTSGREEETQYF
j_gene: TRBJ1-4; v_gene: TRBV5-5; d_gene: TRBD1; abundance: .; CDR3nt: TGTGCCAGCAGCTACGGGACAGGGGACGGAGAGGAAAAACTGTTTTTT; CDR3aa: CASSYGTGDGEEKLFF
j_gene: TRBJ1-4; v_gene: TRBV20-1; d_gene: .; abundance: .; CDR3nt: TGCAGTGCTAGAGGGACAGAAGGAGATGAAAAACTGTTTTTT; CDR3aa: CSARGTEGDEKLFF
j_gene: TRBJ2-5; v_gene: TRBV20-1; d_gene: .; abundance: .; CDR3nt: TGCAGTGCCCCTCCCGCGACGTACGGGACCCAGTACTTC; CDR3aa: CSAPPATYGTQYF
j_gene: TRBJ2-3; v_gene: TRBV29-1; d_gene: TRBD2; abundance: few; CDR3nt: TGCAGCGCTAGCGGGAGCGGCGCAGATACGCAGTATTTT; CDR3aa: CSASGSGADTQYF
j_gene: TRBJ1-6; v_gene: TRBV4-2; d_gene: .; abundance: few; CDR3nt: TGTGCCAGCAGCCTTCGCGGGTCCTCGAGCTCCTATAATTCACCCCTCCACTTT; CDR3aa: CASSLRGSSSSYNSPLHF
j_gene: TRBJ2-1; v_gene: TRBV21-1; d_gene: .; abundance: few; CDR3nt: TGTGCCAGCAGCAAAGATGGAAGTGAGTCCTACAATGAGCAGTTCTTC; CDR3aa: CASSKDGSESYNEQFF
j_gene: TRBJ2-5; v_gene: TRBV4-2; d_gene: .; abundance: few; CDR3nt: TGTGCCAGCAGCCAAGATCGGTCACTAGCTCAAGAGACCCAGTACTTC; CDR3aa: CASSQDRSLAQETQYF
j_gene: TRBJ2-7; v_gene: TRBV29-1; d_gene: .; abundance: many; CDR3nt: TGCAGCGCCAGGGGGGAGTCCTACGAGCAGTACTTC; CDR3aa: CSARGESYEQYF
j_gene: TRBJ2-3; v_gene: TRBV6-6; d_gene: .; abundance: few; CDR3nt: TGTGCCAGCAGTTACCGGGACAGCACAGATACGCAGTATTTT; CDR3aa: CASSYRDSTDTQYF
j_gene: TRBJ1-1; v_gene: TRBV20-1; d_gene: .; abundance: many; CDR3nt: TGCAGTGCTAGAGATATCGGTCCTTACACTGAAGCTTTCTTT; CDR3aa: CSARDIGPYTEAFF
j_gene: TRBJ2-7; v_gene: TRBV5-5; d_gene: .; abundance: .; CDR3nt: TGTGCCAGCAGCACGACCCACAATGAGCAGTACTTC; CDR3aa: CASSTTHNEQYF
j_gene: TRBJ2-7; v_gene: TRBV6-4; d_gene: .; abundance: .; CDR3nt: TGTGCCAGCAGTGAAGCGGTCCCCCAAGACTACGAGCAGTACTTC; CDR3aa: CASSEAVPQDYEQYF
j_gene: TRBJ1-1; v_gene: TRBV5-1; d_gene: .; abundance: few; CDR3nt: TGCGCCAGCAGCCCGGGGCCTAAAAACACTGAAGCTTTCTTT; CDR3aa: CASSPGPKNTEAFF
j_gene: TRBJ2-7; v_gene: TRBV7-2; d_gene: .; abundance: few; CDR3nt: TGTGCCAGCAGCTTATATGCCTACGAGCAGTACTTC; CDR3aa: CASSLYAYEQYF
j_gene: TRBJ2-7; v_gene: TRBV5-4; d_gene: TRBD2; abundance: .; CDR3nt: TGTGCCAGCAGCACCCTGATGGCTAGCGGGGGAACCTACAATGAGCAGTACTTC; CDR3aa: CASSTLMASGGTYNEQYF
j_gene: TRBJ1-2; v_gene: TRBV20-1; d_gene: .; abundance: few; CDR3nt: TGCAGTGCTAGAGATGATAGAGGGGGAGCTAACTATGGCTACACCTTC; CDR3aa: CSARDDRGGANYGYTF
j_gene: TRBJ2-3; v_gene: TRBV5-1; d_gene: .; abundance: .; CDR3nt: TGCGCCAGCAGCGGGAAAGGCGCGAGCACAGATACGCAGTATTTT; CDR3aa: CASSGKGASTDTQYF
j_gene: TRBJ1-2; v_gene: TRBV6-6; d_gene: .; abundance: .; CDR3nt: TGTGCCAGCACGCAGACGGCTAACTATGGCTACACCTTC; CDR3aa: CASTQTANYGYTF
j_gene: TRBJ2-5; v_gene: TRBV29-1; d_gene: TRBD1; abundance: .; CDR3nt: TGCAGCGTCCGGGACAGCCTTCAGACCCAGTACTTC; CDR3aa: CSVRDSLQTQYF
j_gene: TRBJ1-2; v_gene: TRBV2; d_gene: TRBD1; abundance: few; CDR3nt: TGTGCCAGCAGGAGGGAGACCGGGACAGGACCTGGCTACACCTTC; CDR3aa: CASRRETGTGPGYTF
j_gene: TRBJ2-3; v_gene: TRBV2; d_gene: .; abundance: few; CDR3nt: TGTGCCAGCAGTACCGAGCGGTCCCCGGGTACGCAGTATTTT; CDR3aa: CASSTERSPGTQYF
j_gene: TRBJ1-5; v_gene: TRBV18; d_gene: TRBD1; abundance: once; CDR3nt: TGTGCCAGCTCACCTAAGGGACAGATCAATCAGCCCCAGCATTTT; CDR3aa: CASSPKGQINQPQHF
j_gene: TRBJ1-1; v_gene: TRBV2; d_gene: .; abundance: .; CDR3nt: TGTGCCAGCAGTGACTTCGGCAGCCGGGGGGGGGCTTTCTTT; CDR3aa: CASSDFGSRGGAFF